These 20 T cell receptor beta chains share one sample of origin, sequenced in a study of post-analysis software for immune sequencing data. Broader study findings: Patients showed TRBV5-6, TRBV5-1 and TRBV20-1 among a few TRBV segments more frequent than in controls.

Every TCR beta cDNA library bore unique molecular identifiers. TCRdb re-analysed the PCR reads in MiXCR, keeping a single row per CDR3 protein. Among 350,000 to 500,000 distinct CDR3 sequences listed, approximately 42% were seen once. These receptors have no identified antigens. Sequenced sample: blood. These receptors all stem from a girl aged 2 to 10 with multiple sclerosis.

J is TRBJ2-4 and V is TRBV5-1; the D gene could be TRBD1 or TRBD2 (7 bases each). The end of the DNA aligns better with TRBJ2-7, so the J call may be wrong. This CDR3 contains 15 residues. The V gene's germline CDR1 is SGHRS and CDR2 YFSETQ. The CDR3: CASSFDREGPYEQYF. CDR3 bases: TGCGCCAGCAGCTTCGACAGGGAGGGACCTTACGAGCAGTACTTC.

The chain couples TRBV12-3 or TRBV12-4 to TRBJ1-1, with TRBD1 identical over 7 bases. V shed 5 bases, J shed 4 bases, and the junction held 10 bases outside the gene matches. This CDR3 is 15 amino acids long. The chain's CDR3 is CASSPLTGKGTEAFF. Here the CDR3 DNA reads TGTGCCAGCAGTCCCCTGACAGGGAAAGGCACTGAAGCTTTCTTT.

The V and J genes are TRBV7-2 and TRBJ1-2; D call uncertain. The germline V gene has CDR1 SGHTA and CDR2 FQGNSA. Trimming took 6 bases from V and 0 from J, leaving 11 bases between them. This CDR3 contains 14 residues. CDR3 residues: CASSLPTANYGYTF. In DNA form, the CDR3 reads TGTGCCAGCAGTCTCCCCACGGCTAACTATGGCTACACCTTC.

V and J are TRBV5-1 and TRBJ2-7; 12 nucleotides line up with TRBD2. CDR1 and CDR2 from the germline V gene are SGHRS and YFSETQ. This CDR3 has 16 residues. Germline trimming cut 7 bases from V and 2 bases from J; bases unmatched to any gene: 10. The CDR3 loop is CASSLGLAGLTYEQYF. Written as DNA, the CDR3 is TGCGCCAGCTCACTAGGACTAGCGGGACTAACCTACGAGCAGTACTTC.

Note on this clonotype: A much larger clone sits a single nucleotide away, making a read error possible. The chain combines TRBV7-8 with TRBJ2-1; D unresolved. This CDR3 contains 14 residues. Per the germline V gene, CDR1 is SGHVS and CDR2 is FQNEAQ. CDR3 protein: CASGPTASHNEQFF. The CDR3 coding sequence is TGTGCCAGCGGGCCCACTGCCTCCCACAATGAGCAGTTCTTC.

The V call is TRBV5-1, the J call TRBJ2-1; 8 positions match TRBD1. Germline loops: CDR1 SGHRS, CDR2 YFSETQ. The V and J ends lost 1 base and 5 bases, in that order; junction bases with no gene match: 8. The CDR3 totals 16 residues. CDR3 region: CASSLHSGQANNEQFF. The CDR3 DNA follows: TGCGCCAGCAGCTTGCACTCGGGACAGGCAAACAATGAGCAGTTCTTC.

This sequence joins TRBV21-1 and TRBJ2-1. TRBV21-1 represents a pseudogene. This CDR3 is 17 amino acids long. This CDR3 is CASSGHNADFSYNEQFF. The DNA of the CDR3 is TGTGCCAGCAGCGGTCATAACGCCGATTTCTCCTACAATGAGCAGTTCTTC.

The CDR3 here is CASSEAGQGHGYTF. CDR3 DNA: TGTGCCAGCAGTGAAGCGGGACAGGGTCATGGCTACACCTTC. V usage is TRBV2 and J usage is TRBJ1-2; 9 bases fit TRBD1. The germline V gene encodes CDR1 SNHLY and CDR2 FYNNEI. The CDR3 contains 14 residues. With V trimmed by 0 bases and J by 6 bases, 2 bases remained unmatched. The full variable domain, in which reference TRBV2 and TRBJ1-2 provide the parts outside the CDR3, is EPEVTQTPSHQVTQMGQEVILRCVPISNHLYFYWYRQILGQKVEFLVSFYNNEISEKSEIFDDQFSVERPDGSNFTLKIRSTKLEDSAMYFCASSEAGQGHGYTFGSGTRLTVV.

This clonotype has ten or more counts. CDR3 coding DNA: TGTGCCAGCAGCCAAGGGTATGCGTCAGACGAGCAGTACTTC. This codes for CASSQGYASDEQYF. This chain uses TRBV6-5 with TRBJ2-7; D is unclear. V was shortened by 6 bases and J by 5 bases, with 17 bases between the two germline ends. The CDR3 is made up of 14 amino acids. Germline V gene sequence: CDR1 MNHEY, CDR2 SVGAGI.

This clonotype showed up just a few times. The chain joins TRBV20-1 to TRBJ2-3; D uncertain. The CDR3 covers 14 residues. Between the trimmed V and J ends, which lost 1 base and 0 bases, there was a span of 8 bases. Germline V gene lookup returns CDR1 DFQATT and CDR2 SNEGSKA (reference sequence). The CDR3 protein is CSARGLLSTDTQYF. CDR3 bases: TGCAGTGCTAGAGGGCTTTTGAGCACAGATACGCAGTATTTT.

The CDR3 bases are TGTGCCAGCAGTGGTACAGGAGTATATGGCTACACCTTC. This gives the protein CASSGTGVYGYTF. The chain recombines TRBV28 with TRBJ1-2; tentatively, D is TRBD1 (5 bases). V was pared by 5 bases and J by 5 bases, with 12 bases between. The CDR3 loop spans 13 amino acids. Germline values: CDR1 MDHEN, CDR2 SYDVKM.

This clonotype came up a few times. The chain employs TRBV28 and TRBJ1-2; a weak D match, TRBD1 (5 bases). Germline V gene sequence: CDR1 MDHEN, CDR2 SYDVKM. V gave up 7 bases and J gave up 7 bases, with 13 bases separating them. This CDR3 comprises 12 residues. The DNA for the CDR3 is TGTGCCAGCATGGCAGGGCCGCGTGGCTACACCTTC. Residues: CASMAGPRGYTF.

The chain is built from TRBV6-5 and TRBJ2-6; the D gene is possibly TRBD1 (5 bases). This CDR3 comprises 18 residues. Trimming cost V 3 bases and J 0 bases, with 15 bases left between them. In germline, CDR1 is MNHEY, CDR2 SVGAGI. DNA of the CDR3: TGTGCCAGCAGTTATGGGCAGGGTACCGTCTCTGGGGCCAACGTCCTGACTTTC. This sequence encodes CASSYGQGTVSGANVLTF.

The V call is TRBV2, the J call TRBJ2-7; the match to TRBD1 covers 7 bases. This CDR3 is built from 14 residues. Germline CDR1 and CDR2: SNHLY and FYNNEI. Trimming took 7 bases from V and 2 from J; bases not matched to a gene: 8. CDR3 in DNA: TGTGCCAGCACCAACCGGGACAGACCCTACGAGCAGTACTTC. Translated: CASTNRDRPYEQYF.

This clonotype has a handful of counts. V is TRBV12-3 or TRBV12-4 and J is TRBJ1-2, with D possibly matching TRBD1 (6 bases). Trimming removed 7 bases from V and 6 bases from J, with 21 bases in between. The CDR3 totals 15 residues. CDR3 nucleotides: TGTGCCAGCATCTTCGGGGGTAACAGGGATCATGGCTACACCTTC. It encodes CASIFGGNRDHGYTF.

The rearrangement links TRBV10-3 to TRBJ2-3, with a tentative D call TRBD1 (5 bases). V was cut by 10 bases and J by 4 bases, with 18 bases left in between. Germline V gives CDR1 ENHRY, CDR2 SYGVKD. The CDR3 sequence is 14 residues long. In nucleotides, the CDR3 is TGTGCCACCCAGGGTATCGGAGAATCAGATACGCAGTATTTT. Encoded protein: CATQGIGESDTQYF.

V gene TRBV4-2 combines with J gene TRBJ2-3, with 12 bases fitting TRBD2. In germline, CDR1 is LGHNA, CDR2 YNFKEQ. The CDR3 is made up of 16 amino acids. The V and J ends lost 1 base and 3 bases, in that order; junction bases with no gene match: 2. The CDR3 DNA follows: TGTGCCAGCAGCCAAGCTAGCGGGGGGGCAACAGATACGCAGTATTTT. Amino acid sequence: CASSQASGGATDTQYF.

The genes are TRBV9 and TRBJ2-5, with 8 nucleotides matching TRBD2. Germline CDR1 is SGDLS and CDR2 is YYNGEE. This CDR3 comprises 16 residues. The J segment lost 0 bases and the V segment lost 0 bases, leaving 4 bases of the junction unmatched. CDR3 in DNA: TGTGCCAGCAGCGTAGGTAGCGGGGTAGACCAAGAGACCCAGTACTTC. Protein product: CASSVGSGVDQETQYF.

This chain links TRBV20-1 with TRBJ2-4; perhaps D is TRBD1 or TRBD2 (5 bases each). V lost 6 bases and J lost 4, with 13 bases in between. CDR1 and CDR2 (germline): DFQATT, SNEGSKA (reference sequence). The CDR3 loop spans 13 amino acids. The CDR3 nucleotides read TGCAGTGCCCCGGGACGGGTAAAAAACATTCAGTACTTC. Translating gives CSAPGRVKNIQYF.

V is TRBV4-1 and J is TRBJ1-5; tentatively, D is TRBD1 (6 bases). V lost 3 bases and J 1 base, leaving 22 bases between the germline ends. This CDR3 spans 19 amino acids. The germline V gene has CDR1 MGHRA and CDR2 YSYEKL. This CDR3 is CASSHREREGGVSNQPQHF. The CDR3 bases are TGCGCCAGCAGCCACCGCGAGAGGGAGGGGGGGGTAAGCAATCAGCCCCAGCATTTT.